This T cell receptor beta chain was sequenced in a study of beta chain features in type 1 diabetes listed by TCRdb under 2018. Turning to the overall study: Mean age, gender distribution, total cell number and subset yield were not different between patients and healthy donors. Regulatory and stem cell-like memory subsets were obtained from only 8 patients and roughly 8 healthy donors, while naive and central memory subsets were obtained from all 30 or so donors. A total of around 110,000,000 sorted cells were examined across all samples, and RNA yield correlated strongly with the number of cells per subset. In the study, TCRB repertoires of sorted circulating CD4+ T cell subsets from recently diagnosed type 1 diabetes patients were compared with those of matched healthy donors.

On the study overall, not on this receptor specifically: Because the HLA sub-analyses included only small numbers of individuals, any influence of HLA type on TCRB rearrangement was left unresolved. In all four CD4+ subsets, TCRB CDR3 length was moderately but significantly shorter in type 1 diabetes patients. Shorter templates might have been favored by PCR, but patient and control samples were amplified and corrected together, so both groups would have been affected equally by any skew. Fewer insertions and more nucleotide deletions at VDJ recombination sites were observed in patients with type 1 diabetes, implying thymic rearrangement abnormalities. Because cDNA was sequenced instead of genomic DNA, highly expressing activated cells could be over-represented, though the groups showed no difference in activation or CD3 levels. Naive, central memory and regulatory TCRB repertoires appeared more similar among patients than among healthy donors.

The entire isolated RNA was reverse transcribed using the High Capacity cDNA Reverse Transcription Kit, and thus expressed TCRB transcripts were sequenced. Deep immunoSEQ sequencing was applied to naive, central memory and regulatory T cell samples, giving an average of roughly 3.5 million total reads per sample. After sorted cells were lysed in RLT buffer, RNA was extracted with DNase-treated RNeasy Micro or Mini kits, with the choice depending on cell number. Each cell subset was processed on its own to prevent cross-contamination, while patient and healthy donor samples were processed together. The immunoSEQ multiplex PCR was used to amplify TCRB sequences from cDNA, yielding 87-bp fragments that span the CDR3 region. Sequencing of the amplicons was done on the Illumina HiSeq platform. Under the source paper's analysis protocol: PCR bias was corrected computationally using synthetic template baselines, and reads within Hamming distance 2 were collapsed, with unmergeable singletons discarded. Reads were aligned against IMGT so that V, D and J genes, CDR3 length and insertions or deletions at six rearrangement sites could be assigned. Clonotype counts were normalized to sorted cell number within each subset before computing true diversity and Gini coefficients with the tcR R package. The overlap coefficient, calculated on TCRB nucleotide sequences, was used to quantify repertoire sharing. Out-of-frame TCRB sequences from naive cells were analyzed as a proxy for the pre-selection repertoire. What TCRdb holds here is the immuneACCESS table cut down to in-frame rearrangements. Part of the clones is not present; checked against another copy, under half of the missing clones reflect an unresolved V gene, and the others are unexplained. V and J calls and clone size are copied from that table; D and trimming were computed from the DNA. This sample comprises about 330,000 clones, around 10% of them detected only once. Over 0.015% of the sample comes from the top ten.

Each donor gave one peripheral blood draw, approximately 100 mL on average, collected into heparinised tubes. A BD FACSAria II was used to sort naive, central memory, regulatory and stem cell-like memory CD4+ T cells with a panel that included CD45RO, CCR7, CD25, CD127, CD95 and CD27. Purity was above 98% for every sorted population. PBMCs were separated immediately by Lymphoprep density gradient centrifugation and were stained directly, without being cultured. Samples were stained and sorted in pairs, with one healthy donor and one patient per experiment, so that batch effects were minimized. On this clone itself: Its target antigen remains unknown. No base-level quality is on record; no much larger clone is a single base apart.

The CDR3 goes from the cysteine to the phenylalanine over 15 residues. Here the CDR3 DNA is all that survives: 45 bases in frame from base 1. The V gene is TRBV21-1 and the J gene is TRBJ1-1; the DNA was not compared with TRBD1, the D call given in the table. TRBV21-1 is deemed a pseudogene. The TCR originated in a woman in her 30s in good health. The sequencing sample was made of naive CD4+ T cells from blood. Taken with the paper, the label for cell subset or site translates to: true naive CD4+ T cells. CDR3 reads: CASSTTGEADTEAFF. In nucleotide form, the sequence is TGTGCCAGCAGCACCACAGGGGAGGCGGACACTGAAGCTTTCTTT.